The entry that follows covers one T cell receptor (beta chain) sequence. Some clones are missing from TCRdb's copy, which holds only in-frame ones; the method was immunoSEQ multiplex PCR. Among fewer than 130,000 clones listed, around 66% were seen once. Germline lookup yields CDR1 LNHDA and CDR2 SQIVND (reference sequence). Trimming removed 5 bases from V and 2 bases from J; junction bases left unmatched: 7. The length of the CDR3 is 15 residues. The data originate from a study of blood T cell repertoires in COVID-19. The specimen sequenced was peripheral blood. This clonotype was obtained from a man at least 80 years old with acute or convalescent COVID-19. The rearrangement uses TRBV19 and TRBJ2-3, with 7 bases fitting TRBD2. CDR3 amino acids: CASSRDYLPTDTQYF. The DNA for the CDR3 is TGTGCCAGTAGTCGGGACTACCTTCCCACAGATACGCAGTATTTT.